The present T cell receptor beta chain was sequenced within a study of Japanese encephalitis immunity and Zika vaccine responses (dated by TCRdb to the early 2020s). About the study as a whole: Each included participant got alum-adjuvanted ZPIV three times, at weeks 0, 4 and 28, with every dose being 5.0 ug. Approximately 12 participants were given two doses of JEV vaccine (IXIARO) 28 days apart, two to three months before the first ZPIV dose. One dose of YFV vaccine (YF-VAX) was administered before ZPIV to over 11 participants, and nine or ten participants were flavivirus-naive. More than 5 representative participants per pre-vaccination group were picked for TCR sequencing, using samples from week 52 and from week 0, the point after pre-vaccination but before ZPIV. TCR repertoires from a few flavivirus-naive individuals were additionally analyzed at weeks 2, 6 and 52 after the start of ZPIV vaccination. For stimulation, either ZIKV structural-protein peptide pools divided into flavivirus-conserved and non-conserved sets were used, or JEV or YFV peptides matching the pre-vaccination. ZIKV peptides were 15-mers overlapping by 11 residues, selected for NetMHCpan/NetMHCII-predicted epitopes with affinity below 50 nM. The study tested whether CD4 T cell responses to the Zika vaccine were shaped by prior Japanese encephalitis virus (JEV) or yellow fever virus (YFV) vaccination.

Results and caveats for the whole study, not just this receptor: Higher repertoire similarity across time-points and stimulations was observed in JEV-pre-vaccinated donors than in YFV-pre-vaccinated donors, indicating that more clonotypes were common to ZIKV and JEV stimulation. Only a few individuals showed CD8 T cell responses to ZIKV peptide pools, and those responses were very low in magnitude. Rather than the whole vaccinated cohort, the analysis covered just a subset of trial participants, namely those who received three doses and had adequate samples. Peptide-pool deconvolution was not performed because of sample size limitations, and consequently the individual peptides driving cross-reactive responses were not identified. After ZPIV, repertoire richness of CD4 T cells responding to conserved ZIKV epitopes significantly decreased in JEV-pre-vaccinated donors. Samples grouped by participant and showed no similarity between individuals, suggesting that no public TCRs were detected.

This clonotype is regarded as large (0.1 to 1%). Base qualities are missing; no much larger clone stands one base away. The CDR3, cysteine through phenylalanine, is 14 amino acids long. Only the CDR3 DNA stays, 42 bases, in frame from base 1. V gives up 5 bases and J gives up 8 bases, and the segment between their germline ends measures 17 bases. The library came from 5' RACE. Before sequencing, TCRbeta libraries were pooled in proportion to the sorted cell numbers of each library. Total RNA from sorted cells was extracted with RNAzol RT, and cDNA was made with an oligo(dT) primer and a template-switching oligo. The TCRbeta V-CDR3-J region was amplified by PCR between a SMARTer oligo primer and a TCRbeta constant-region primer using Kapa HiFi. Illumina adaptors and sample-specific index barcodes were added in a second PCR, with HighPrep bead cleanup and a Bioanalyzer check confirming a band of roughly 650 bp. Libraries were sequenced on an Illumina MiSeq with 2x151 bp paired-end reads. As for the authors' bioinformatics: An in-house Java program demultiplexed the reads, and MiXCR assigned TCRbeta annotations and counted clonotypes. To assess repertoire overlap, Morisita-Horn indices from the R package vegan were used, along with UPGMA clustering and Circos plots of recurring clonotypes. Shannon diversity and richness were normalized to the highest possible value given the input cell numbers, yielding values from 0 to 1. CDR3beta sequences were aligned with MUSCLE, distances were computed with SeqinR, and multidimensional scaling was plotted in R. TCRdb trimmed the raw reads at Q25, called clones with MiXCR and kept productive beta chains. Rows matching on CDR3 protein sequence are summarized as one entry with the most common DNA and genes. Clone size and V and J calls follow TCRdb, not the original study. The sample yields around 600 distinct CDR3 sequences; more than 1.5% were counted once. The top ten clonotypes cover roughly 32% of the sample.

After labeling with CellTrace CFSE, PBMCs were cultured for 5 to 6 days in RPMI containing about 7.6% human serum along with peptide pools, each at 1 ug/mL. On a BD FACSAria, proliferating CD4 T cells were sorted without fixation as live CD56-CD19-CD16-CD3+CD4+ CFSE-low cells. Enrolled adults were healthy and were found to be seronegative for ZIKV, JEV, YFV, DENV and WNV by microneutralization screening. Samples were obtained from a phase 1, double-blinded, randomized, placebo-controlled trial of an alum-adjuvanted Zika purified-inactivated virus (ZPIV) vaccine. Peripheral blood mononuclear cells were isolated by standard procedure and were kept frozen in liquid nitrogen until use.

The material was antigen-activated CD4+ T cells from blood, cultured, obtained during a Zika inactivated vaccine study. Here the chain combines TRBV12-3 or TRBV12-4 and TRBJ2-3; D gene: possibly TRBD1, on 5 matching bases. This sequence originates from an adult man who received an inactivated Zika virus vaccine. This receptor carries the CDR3 CASSLQGWFPTQYF. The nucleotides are TGTGCCAGCAGTCTCCAGGGTTGGTTCCCTACGCAGTATTTT.